The sequence of this T cell receptor (beta chain) was determined in a study of patients and donors after allogeneic stem cell transplantation. Germline V CDR1 and CDR2: SGHRS, YFSETQ. The CDR3 is 12 amino acids. With 5 bases removed from V and 0 bases from J, the gap between germline ends came to 5 bases. TCRdb re-derived calls from the RT-PCR reads in MiXCR, one entry per CDR3 protein. Of 190,000 or so distinct CDR3 sequences in the sample, about 40% were seen once. Sequencing was done on a sample of blood, either unsorted or a sorted T cell fraction (not recorded which). This rearrangement joins TRBV5-1 to TRBJ1-1; no clear D. This TCR was recovered from a human donor who was either an allogeneic HSCT recipient or a stem cell or donor lymphocyte infusion donor (not recorded which). It is not recorded whose cells these are; they may come from a transplant donor. CDR3: CASSMLNTEAFF. CDR3 DNA: TGCGCCAGCAGTATGTTGAACACTGAAGCTTTCTTT.